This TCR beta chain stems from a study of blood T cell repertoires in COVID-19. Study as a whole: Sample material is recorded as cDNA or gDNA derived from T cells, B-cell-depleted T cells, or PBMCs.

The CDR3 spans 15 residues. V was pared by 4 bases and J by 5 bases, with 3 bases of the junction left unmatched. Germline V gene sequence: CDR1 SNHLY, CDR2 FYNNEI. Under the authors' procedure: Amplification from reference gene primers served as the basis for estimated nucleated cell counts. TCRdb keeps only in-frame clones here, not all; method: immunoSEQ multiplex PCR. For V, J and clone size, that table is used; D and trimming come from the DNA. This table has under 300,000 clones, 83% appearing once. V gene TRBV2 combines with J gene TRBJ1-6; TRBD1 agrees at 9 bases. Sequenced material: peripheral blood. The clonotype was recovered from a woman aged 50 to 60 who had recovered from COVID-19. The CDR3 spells CASSARTGDNSPLHF. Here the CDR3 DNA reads TGTGCCAGCAGTGCTAGGACAGGGGATAATTCACCCCTCCACTTT.